This T cell receptor beta chain was identified during a study of CD8 T cells in ankylosing spondylitis. Points from the study as a whole: A number of the motif variants had already been described in reactive arthritis synovial fluid and blood. Reported data indicate significant enrichment of disease-linked clones within matched ankylosing spondylitis synovial fluid. Among TCR beta sequences, a motif of several highly homologous variants appeared characteristic of ankylosing spondylitis blood.

Library preparation for TCR beta used quantitative 5'-RACE with molecular barcodes. TCRdb passed the 5' RACE reads through MiXCR, listing each CDR3 protein once. The data show about 700,000 distinct CDR3 sequences, over 15% seen once. In this sample, this clonotype turned up a few times. Its antigen remains unidentified. V lost 0 bases and J 1 base, leaving 10 bases between the germline ends. This CDR3 is 15 amino acids long. The V gene's germline CDR1 is SGHDT and CDR2 YYEEEE. The sequence came from a male donor with ankylosing spondylitis. The sequencing input was blood, either unsorted or a sorted T cell fraction (not recorded which). This chain connects TRBV5-6 to TRBJ1-1, with D tentatively TRBD1 (5 bases). CDR3 in DNA: TGTGCCAGCAGCTTGGTTGGGGCTGGGAACACTGAAGCTTTCTTT. The encoded protein is CASSLVGAGNTEAFF.